This paragraph covers one T cell receptor beta chain sequence. The antigen remains unidentified. The record originates from a study of shared clonotypes between healthy human individuals. The sorted-subset replicate PCRs were given approximately 190 ng DNA, which is tens of thousands of T cell genomes. Using immunoSEQ multiplex PCR, the repertoire was profiled, and TCRdb retains in-frame clones only, with some absent. The sample lists roughly 2.5 million clones; around 90% were seen once. Study-level points and caveats: Some naive CD4 clonotypes, around 5%, turned up in common across several donors.

The CDR3 extends over 13 amino acids. Trimming shortened V by 6 bases and J by 2 bases, and 8 bases separated the two germline ends. CDR1 and CDR2 from the germline V gene are WSHSY and SAAADI. The clonotype was recovered from a man aged 18 to 30 in good health. The source material was naive CD4+ T cells sorted from blood. As to subset: CD45RA+ positively selected. V gene TRBV10-2 combines with J gene TRBJ1-5; D call uncertain. The CDR3 protein is CASRERGNQPQHF. The CDR3 bases are TGCGCCAGCAGAGAGAGGGGCAATCAGCCCCAGCATTTT.